This TCR beta chain stems from a study of CD8 T cells in Susac syndrome. This clonotype was found a few times. With random hexamers, reverse transcription was performed on about 0.5 to 1 ug of RNA. TCRdb redid the calling of the immunoSEQ multiplex PCR reads with MiXCR, one entry per CDR3 protein. The sample holds 150,000 to 200,000 distinct CDR3 sequences; approximately 93% are singletons and the top ten take about 0.1%. The CDR3 has 16 residues. V shed 0 bases and J 5 bases; nucleotides not matched to a gene: 10. The germline V gene has CDR1 SGHRS and CDR2 YFSETQ. The clonotype comes from a human donor with multiple sclerosis. The V gene is TRBV5-1, the J gene TRBJ2-7; the match to TRBD2 covers 8 bases. Sequences were obtained from CD4+ T cells from PBMCs. The CDR3 DNA follows: TGCGCCAGCAGCTTGGCCTTTATTGCGGGAGGAAACGAGCAGTACTTC. It specifies CASSLAFIAGGNEQYF.